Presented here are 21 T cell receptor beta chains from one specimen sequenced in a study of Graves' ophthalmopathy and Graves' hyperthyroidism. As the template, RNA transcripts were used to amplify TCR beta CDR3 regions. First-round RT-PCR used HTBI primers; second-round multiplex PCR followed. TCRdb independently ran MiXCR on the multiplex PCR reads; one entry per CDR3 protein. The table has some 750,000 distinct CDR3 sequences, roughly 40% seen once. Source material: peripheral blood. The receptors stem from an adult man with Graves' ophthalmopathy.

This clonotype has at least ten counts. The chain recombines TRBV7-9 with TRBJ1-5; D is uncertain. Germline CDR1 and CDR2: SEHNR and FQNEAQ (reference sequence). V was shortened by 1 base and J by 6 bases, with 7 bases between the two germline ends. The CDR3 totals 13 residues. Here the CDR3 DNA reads TGTGCCAGCAGCTTAGGGCCGGGTCAGCCCCAGCATTTT. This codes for CASSLGPGQPQHF.

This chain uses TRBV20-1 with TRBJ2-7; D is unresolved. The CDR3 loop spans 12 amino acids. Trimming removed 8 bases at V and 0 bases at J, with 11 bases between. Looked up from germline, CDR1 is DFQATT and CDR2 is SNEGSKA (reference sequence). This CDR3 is CSTDGISYEQYF. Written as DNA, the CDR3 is TGCAGTACCGACGGCATCTCCTACGAGCAGTACTTC.

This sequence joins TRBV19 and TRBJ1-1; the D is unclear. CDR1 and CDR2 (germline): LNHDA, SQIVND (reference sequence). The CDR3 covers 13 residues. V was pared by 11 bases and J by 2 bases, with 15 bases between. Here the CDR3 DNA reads TGTGCCTGGAGTGTACTGGGAAACACTGAAGCTTTCTTT. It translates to CAWSVLGNTEAFF.

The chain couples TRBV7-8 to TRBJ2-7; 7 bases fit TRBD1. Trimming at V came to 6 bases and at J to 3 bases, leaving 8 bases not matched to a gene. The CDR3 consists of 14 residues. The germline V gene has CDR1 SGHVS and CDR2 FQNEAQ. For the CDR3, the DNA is TGTGCCAGCAGTACCCGACAGGGTAACTACGAGCAGTACTTC. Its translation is CASSTRQGNYEQYF.

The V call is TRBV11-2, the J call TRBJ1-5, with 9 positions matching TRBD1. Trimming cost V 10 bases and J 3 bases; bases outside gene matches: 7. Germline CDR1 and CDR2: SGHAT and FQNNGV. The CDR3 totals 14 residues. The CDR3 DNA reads TGTGCCACGCCCGGGACAGGGATCAATCAGCCCCAGCATTTT. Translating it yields CATPGTGINQPQHF.

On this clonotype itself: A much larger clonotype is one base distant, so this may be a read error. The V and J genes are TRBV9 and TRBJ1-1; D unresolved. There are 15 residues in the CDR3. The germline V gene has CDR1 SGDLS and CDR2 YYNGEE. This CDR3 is CAGSVAEGSDTEAFF. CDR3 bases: TGTGCCGGCAGCGTAGCGGAGGGATCGGACACTGAAGCTTTCTTT.

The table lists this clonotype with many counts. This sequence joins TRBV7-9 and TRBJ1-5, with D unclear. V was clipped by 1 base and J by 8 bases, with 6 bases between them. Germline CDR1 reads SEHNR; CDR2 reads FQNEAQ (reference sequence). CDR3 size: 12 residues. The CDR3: CASSLGWEPQHF. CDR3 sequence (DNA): TGTGCCAGCAGCTTAGGGTGGGAGCCCCAGCATTTT. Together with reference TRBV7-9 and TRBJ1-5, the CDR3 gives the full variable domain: DTGVSQNPRHKITKRGQNVTFRCDPISEHNRLYWYRQTLGQGPEFLTYFQNEAQLEKSRLLSDRFSAERPKGSFSTLEIQRTEQGDSAMYLCASSLGWEPQHFGDGTRLSIL.

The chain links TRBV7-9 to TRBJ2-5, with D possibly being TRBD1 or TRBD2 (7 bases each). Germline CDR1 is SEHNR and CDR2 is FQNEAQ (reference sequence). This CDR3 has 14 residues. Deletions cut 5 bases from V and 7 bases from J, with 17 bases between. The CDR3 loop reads CASSVPGGDGTQYF. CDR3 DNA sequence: TGTGCCAGCAGCGTACCAGGGGGGGACGGGACCCAGTACTTC.

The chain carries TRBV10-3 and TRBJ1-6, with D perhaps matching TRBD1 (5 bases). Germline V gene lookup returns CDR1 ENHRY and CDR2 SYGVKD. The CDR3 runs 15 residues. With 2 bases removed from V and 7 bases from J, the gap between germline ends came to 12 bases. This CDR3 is CAISERQGRNSPLHF. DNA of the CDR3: TGTGCCATCAGTGAGCGCCAGGGCAGGAATTCACCCCTCCACTTT.

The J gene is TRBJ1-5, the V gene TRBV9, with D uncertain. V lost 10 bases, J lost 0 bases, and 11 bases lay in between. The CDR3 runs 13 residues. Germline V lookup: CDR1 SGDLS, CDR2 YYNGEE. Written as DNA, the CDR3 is TGTGCCCATTCGGGGAATAGCAATCAGCCCCAGCATTTT. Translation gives CAHSGNSNQPQHF.

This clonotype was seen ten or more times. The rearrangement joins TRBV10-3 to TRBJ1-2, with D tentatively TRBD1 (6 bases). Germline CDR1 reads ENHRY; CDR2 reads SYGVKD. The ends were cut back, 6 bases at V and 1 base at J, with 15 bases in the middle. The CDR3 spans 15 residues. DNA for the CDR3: TGTGCCATCAGCCAAATCCAGGGGTATAACTATGGCTACACCTTC. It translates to CAISQIQGYNYGYTF.

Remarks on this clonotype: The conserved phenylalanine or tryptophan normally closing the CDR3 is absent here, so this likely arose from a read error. The CDR3, as DNA: TGTGCCAGCAGCCCCCGAGCCCTTGGGCGGCTCCAGGTCACTGAAGCTTTCCTT. Residues: CASSPRALGRLQVTEAFL. The chain is built from TRBV7-9 and TRBJ1-1, with D unresolved. Deletions cut 5 bases from V and 4 bases from J, with 26 bases between. Germline CDR1 reads SEHNR; CDR2 reads FQNEAQ (reference sequence). The CDR3 is made up of 18 amino acids.

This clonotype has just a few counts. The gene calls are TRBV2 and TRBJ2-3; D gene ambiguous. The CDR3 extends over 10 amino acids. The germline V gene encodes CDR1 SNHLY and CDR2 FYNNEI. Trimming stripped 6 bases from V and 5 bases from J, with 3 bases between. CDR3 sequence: CASRGDTQYF. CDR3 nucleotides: TGTGCCAGCAGAGGAGATACGCAGTATTTT.

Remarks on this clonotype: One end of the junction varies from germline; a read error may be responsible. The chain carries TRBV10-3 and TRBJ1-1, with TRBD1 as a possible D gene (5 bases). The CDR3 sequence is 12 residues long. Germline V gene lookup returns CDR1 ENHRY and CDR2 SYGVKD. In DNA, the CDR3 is TGTGCCACCGACGGGGGGTTTACTCCTATCGGCTTT. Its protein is CATDGGFTPIGF.

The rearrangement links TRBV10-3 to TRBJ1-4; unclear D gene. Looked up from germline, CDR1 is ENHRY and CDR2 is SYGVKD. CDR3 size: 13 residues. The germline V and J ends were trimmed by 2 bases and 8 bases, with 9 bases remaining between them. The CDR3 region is CAISEGRKEKLFF. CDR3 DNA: TGTGCCATCAGTGAGGGGAGGAAGGAAAAACTGTTTTTT.

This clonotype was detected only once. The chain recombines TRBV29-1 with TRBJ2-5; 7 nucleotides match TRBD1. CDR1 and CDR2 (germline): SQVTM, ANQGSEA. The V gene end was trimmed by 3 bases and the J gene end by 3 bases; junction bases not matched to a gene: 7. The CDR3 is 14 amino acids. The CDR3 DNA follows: TGCAGCGTTGAGACAGGGCCCGAAAAAGAGACCCAGTACTTC. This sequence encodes CSVETGPEKETQYF.

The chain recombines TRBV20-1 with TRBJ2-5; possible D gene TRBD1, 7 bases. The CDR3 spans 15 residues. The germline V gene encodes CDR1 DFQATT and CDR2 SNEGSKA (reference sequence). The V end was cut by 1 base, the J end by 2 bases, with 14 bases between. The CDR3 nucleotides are TGCAGTGCTAGAGGACTAGACAGGGCGCAAGAGACCCAGTACTTC. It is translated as CSARGLDRAQETQYF.

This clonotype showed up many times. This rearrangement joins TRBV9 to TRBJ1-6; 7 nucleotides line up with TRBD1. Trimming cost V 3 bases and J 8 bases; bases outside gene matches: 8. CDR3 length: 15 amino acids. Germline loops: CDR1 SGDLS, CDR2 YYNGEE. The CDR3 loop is CASSERTGVDSPLHF. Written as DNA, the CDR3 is TGTGCCAGCAGCGAACGAACAGGGGTGGATTCACCCCTCCACTTT.

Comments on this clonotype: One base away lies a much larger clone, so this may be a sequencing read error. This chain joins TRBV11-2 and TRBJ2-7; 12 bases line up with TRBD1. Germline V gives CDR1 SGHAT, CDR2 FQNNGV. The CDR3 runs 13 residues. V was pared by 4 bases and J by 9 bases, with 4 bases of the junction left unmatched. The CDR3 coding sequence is TGTGCCAGCAGCTGGGACAGGGGGCGCGGGCAGTACTTC. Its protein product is CASSWDRGRGQYF.

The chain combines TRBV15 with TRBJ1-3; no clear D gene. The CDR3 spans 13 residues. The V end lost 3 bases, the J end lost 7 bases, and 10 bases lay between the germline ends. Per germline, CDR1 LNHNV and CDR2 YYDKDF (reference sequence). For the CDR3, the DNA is TGTGCCACCAGCAGGAGGGAAGGGAACACCATATATTTT. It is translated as CATSRREGNTIYF.

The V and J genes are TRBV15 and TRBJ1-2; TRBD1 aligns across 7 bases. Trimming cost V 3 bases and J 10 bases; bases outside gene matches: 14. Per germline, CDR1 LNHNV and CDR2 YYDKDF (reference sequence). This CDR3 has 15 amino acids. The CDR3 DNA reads TGTGCCACCAGCAGTCCGGGGACAGCCCAACGGGACTACACCTTC. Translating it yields CATSSPGTAQRDYTF.